A selection of T cell receptor beta chains follows, all from one sample in a study of blood T cells in healthy people across ages. Each CDR3 protein gets one entry after TCRdb re-called the 5' RACE reads with MiXCR. The repertoire has 1.5 million to 1.9 million distinct CDR3 sequences, less than 45% of them found once; the top ten carry about 4.1%. The sample taken for sequencing was blood. The receptors were gathered from a woman between 18 and 30 years old in good health. Both conserved end residues are part of each CDR3. D genes are given only for firm matches. Clone size appears in some rows only: once, few, many, or a class for an expanded clone.

DNA,CDR3,V,J,D,size
TGCGCCACCTTGGGGGGAGATTACAATGAGCAGTTCTTC,CATLGGDYNEQFF,TRBV4-1,TRBJ2-1,.,many
TGTGCCACCAGTGATACTCGCCAGGCTACTACCTTAAACAATGAGCAGTTCTTC,CATSDTRQATTLNNEQFF,TRBV24-1,TRBJ2-1,.,few
TGTGCCAGCAGCCTTGACAGGCTCGAAGAGACCCAGTACTTC,CASSLDRLEETQYF,TRBV7-9,TRBJ2-5,.,.
TGTGCCAGCAGTTTATACGCGGGGCATGAGCGGTTCTTC,CASSLYAGHERFF,TRBV27,TRBJ2-1,.,.
TGTGCCAGCAGTTACGTCGGCACAGATACGCAGTATTTT,CASSYVGTDTQYF,TRBV6-5,TRBJ2-3,.,many
TGTGCCAGCAGCCCCGTTTGGACAGGGGCCTACGAGCAGTACTTC,CASSPVWTGAYEQYF,TRBV7-9,TRBJ2-7,TRBD1,.
TGCGTCAGCAGCCACCGGGACAGGACCCTTCTAAACTATGGCTACACCTTC,CVSSHRDRTLLNYGYTF,TRBV4-3,TRBJ1-2,TRBD1,.
TGTGCCATCAGTGAGCCATCCGCGCGGCTCACAGATACGCAGTATTTT,CAISEPSARLTDTQYF,TRBV10-3,TRBJ2-3,.,.
TGTGCCATCAGTGATTCGGAAAGGCCCGCCTACGAGCAGTACTTC,CAISDSERPAYEQYF,TRBV10-3,TRBJ2-7,.,.
TGTGCCAGCAGCCCTCGTACCGGGACAGATTACAATGAGCAGTACTTC,CASSPRTGTDYNEQYF,TRBV11-2,TRBJ2-7,TRBD1,.
TGCGCCAGCAGCCAAGACAGGGCGGCCACTGAAGCTTTCTTT,CASSQDRAATEAFF,TRBV4-1,TRBJ1-1,.,.
TGTGCCAGCAGCAGGGAACTAGCACCGGATACGCAGTATTTT,CASSRELAPDTQYF,TRBV7-2,TRBJ2-3,.,few
TGTGCCAGCAGCCCAAAGACAGGAAGATACGAGCAGTACTTC,CASSPKTGRYEQYF,TRBV7-2,TRBJ2-7,.,.
TGTGCCAGCAGCCAGGGGGCCTCCTACGAGCAGTACTTC,CASSQGASYEQYF,TRBV4-2,TRBJ2-7,.,many
TGTGCCAGCAGCCCCAGGAGCGGATACAATGAGCAGTTCTTC,CASSPRSGYNEQFF,TRBV7-6,TRBJ2-1,.,.
TGCAGTCCCGGGACAGTTGGAGATACGCAGTATTTT,CSPGTVGDTQYF,TRBV29-1,TRBJ2-3,TRBD1,.
TGCAGTGCTAGTAATCCCTCGACAGGCACAGATACGCAGTATTTT,CSASNPSTGTDTQYF,TRBV20-1,TRBJ2-3,.,few
TGTGCCAGCAGCGTAGACTGGCTAGCGGGGAACGCAGATACGCAGTATTTT,CASSVDWLAGNADTQYF,TRBV9,TRBJ2-3,TRBD2,.
TGTGCCATCAGTGAGTCTGGTAGATACCATGAGCAGTTCTTC,CAISESGRYHEQFF,TRBV10-3,TRBJ2-1,.,few
TGCAGCGCCAACAGGGACTACAATGAGCAGTTCTTC,CSANRDYNEQFF,TRBV29-1,TRBJ2-1,.,few
TGTGCCAGCAGGGCTAGGCCTACTAGCGGGGGCTCCTACAATGAGCAGTTCTTC,CASRARPTSGGSYNEQFF,TRBV13,TRBJ2-1,TRBD2,.
TGTGCCAGCAGGTCTTTTCTTAACTATGGCTACACCTTC,CASRSFLNYGYTF,TRBV12-3/TRBV12-4,TRBJ1-2,.,.
TGCGCCAGCACCGGGACTACCCCTAATTCACCCCTCCACTTT,CASTGTTPNSPLHF,TRBV5-1,TRBJ1-6,.,.
TGCAGAACCGGGACAGGGGGGCTCCACACCTTC,CRTGTGGLHTF,TRBV20-1,TRBJ1-2,TRBD1,.
TGTGCCAGCAGCATCGGACAGGGGAGAATCAATGAGCAGTTCTTC,CASSIGQGRINEQFF,TRBV7-9,TRBJ2-1,TRBD1,.
TGTGCCACCAGCAGAGATTTTTACGAGCAGTACTTC,CATSRDFYEQYF,TRBV15,TRBJ2-7,.,many
TGTGCCAGCAGTGTCCCGGGTCGGGGCTCCTACAATGAGCAGTTCTTC,CASSVPGRGSYNEQFF,TRBV6-6,TRBJ2-1,.,.
TGCAGTGTTAGAGGTGTGTTGGCGGGGGCACTCACAGATACGCAGTATTTT,CSVRGVLAGALTDTQYF,TRBV20-1,TRBJ2-3,.,.
TGCAGTGCTAGAGATCTTGGGCTTTACAATGAGCAGTTCTTC,CSARDLGLYNEQFF,TRBV20-1,TRBJ2-1,.,few
TGTGCCAGCAGTTACAAGTACTATGGCTACACCTTC,CASSYKYYGYTF,TRBV6-2/TRBV6-3,TRBJ1-2,.,.
TGTACCAGCAGATTTACCTCAGTACCGGGAGGTCAAGAGACCCAGTACTTC,CTSRFTSVPGGQETQYF,TRBV6-2/TRBV6-3,TRBJ2-5,TRBD2,.
TGTGCCAGCAGTGAATTCGGGACAGCTTACAATGAGCAGTTCTTC,CASSEFGTAYNEQFF,TRBV25-1,TRBJ2-1,TRBD1,few
TGTGCCAGCAGCCAAGCCAGCCTCTATGGCTACACCTTC,CASSQASLYGYTF,TRBV4-2,TRBJ1-2,.,.
TGTGCCAGCAGTCCAGGGGGTATGAACACTGAAGCTTTCTTT,CASSPGGMNTEAFF,TRBV12-3/TRBV12-4,TRBJ1-1,TRBD1,few
TGCAGTGCTCCATGGACAGGGATATACACTGAAGCTTTCTTT,CSAPWTGIYTEAFF,TRBV20-1,TRBJ1-1,TRBD1,.
TGCGCCAGCAGCGGAGGACGGTTTACCACAGATACGCAGTATTTT,CASSGGRFTTDTQYF,TRBV5-1,TRBJ2-3,.,.
TGCAGTGCTACGACAGGGCTCACAGAGACCCAGTACTTC,CSATTGLTETQYF,TRBV20-1,TRBJ2-5,TRBD1,.
TGTGCCAGCAGTTACGGGACTAGCGGGAGTATTTACGAGCAGTACTTC,CASSYGTSGSIYEQYF,TRBV6-2/TRBV6-3,TRBJ2-7,TRBD2,few
TGTGCCAGCAGCCAAGAAATAGCGGGAGCAGGCTACGAGCAGTACTTC,CASSQEIAGAGYEQYF,TRBV3-1,TRBJ2-7,TRBD2,few